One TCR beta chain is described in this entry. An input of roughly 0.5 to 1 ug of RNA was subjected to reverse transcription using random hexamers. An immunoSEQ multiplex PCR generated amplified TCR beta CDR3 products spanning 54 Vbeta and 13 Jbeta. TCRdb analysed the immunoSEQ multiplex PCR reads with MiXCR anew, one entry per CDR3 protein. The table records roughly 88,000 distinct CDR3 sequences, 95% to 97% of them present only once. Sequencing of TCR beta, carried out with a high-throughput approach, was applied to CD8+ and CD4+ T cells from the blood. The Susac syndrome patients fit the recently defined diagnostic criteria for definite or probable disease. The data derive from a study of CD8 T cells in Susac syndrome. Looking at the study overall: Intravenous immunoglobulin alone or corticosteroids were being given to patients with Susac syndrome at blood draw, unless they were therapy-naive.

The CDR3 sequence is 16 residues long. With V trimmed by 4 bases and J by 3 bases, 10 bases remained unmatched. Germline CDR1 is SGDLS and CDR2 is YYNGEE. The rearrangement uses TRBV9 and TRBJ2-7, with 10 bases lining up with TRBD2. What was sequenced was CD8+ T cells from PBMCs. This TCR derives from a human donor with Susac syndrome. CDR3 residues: CASSPPSGGGLYEQYF. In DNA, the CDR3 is TGTGCCAGCAGCCCTCCCAGCGGGGGGGGCCTCTACGAGCAGTACTTC.